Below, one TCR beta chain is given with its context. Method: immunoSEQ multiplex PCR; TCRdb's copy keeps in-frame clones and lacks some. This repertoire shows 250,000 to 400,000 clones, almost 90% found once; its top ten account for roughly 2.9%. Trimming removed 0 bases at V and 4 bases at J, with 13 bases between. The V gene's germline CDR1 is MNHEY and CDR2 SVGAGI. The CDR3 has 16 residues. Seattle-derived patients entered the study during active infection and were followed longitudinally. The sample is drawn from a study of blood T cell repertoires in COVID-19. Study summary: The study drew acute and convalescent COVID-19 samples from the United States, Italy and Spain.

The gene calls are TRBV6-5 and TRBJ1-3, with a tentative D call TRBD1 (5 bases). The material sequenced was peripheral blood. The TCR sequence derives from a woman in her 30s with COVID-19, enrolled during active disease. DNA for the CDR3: TGTGCCAGCAGTTACTCGCATGCGGGGGACGGAAACACCATATATTTT. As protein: CASSYSHAGDGNTIYF.